The sequence of this T cell receptor (beta chain) was determined in a study of T-cell reconstitution after alpha-beta-depleted transplantation in children (dated by TCRdb to the mid-2010s). Describing the broader study: Using TCR repertoire profiling, the study followed T-cell immune reconstitution in a quantitative way in children after TCRalphabeta/CD19-depleted allogeneic hematopoietic cell transplantation. General study outcomes and caveats: Apparently early alphabetaT-cell count recovery about two months after transplant reportedly relied on only several hundred rapidly expanded clones derived from non-depleted graft cells. Over subsequent months, a decline in hyperexpanded clone frequencies was noted, and after one year, T-cell counts and TCRbeta diversity were mostly ascribed to newly produced T cells. In some patients, the high TCRbeta diversity seen at day 60 was put down to recipient T cells and intrathymic progenitors that had survived conditioning.

The CDR3 numbers 14 residues from cysteine through phenylalanine. Only the CDR3 portion is preserved as DNA: 42 bases, with reading frame beginning at the first base. From a lookup of the germline V gene (reference sequence), CDR1 and CDR2 are DFQATT and SNEGSKA. V is clipped by 0 bases and J by 6 bases, and the sequence between their germline boundaries is 12 bases long. This clonotype was recorded at least ten times. Its binding antigen is unknown. Base-call qualities are not available, and no considerably larger clone is one nucleotide away. The meaning of the sample's treatment or condition label: allogeneic hematopoietic cell transplantation with graft depleted of TCRalphabeta T cells and CD19 B cells. The transplant recipients were children given TCRalphabeta/CD19-depleted allogeneic hematopoietic cell grafts. Library prep was done by PCR. Sequencer: Illumina HiSeq 2500. Molecular barcoding was employed in the preparation of TCR libraries, with unique molecular identifiers being used to normalize TCRbeta repertoire quantification. The raw public data were reprocessed by TCRdb itself: fastp quality trimming at Q25, MiXCR clonotype calling, in-frame beta chains only. Records with the same CDR3 protein are collapsed into one entry carrying the most frequent genes and DNA. This sample has 120,000 or so distinct CDR3 sequences in its table, and 23% of those were observed once. The ten largest clones capture about 11% of the sample.

This sequence originates from a male patient aged 2 to 10 who had a stem cell transplant for chronic granulomatous disease, so the T cells may come from the graft donor. The chain employs TRBV20-1 and TRBJ1-5; TRBD1 is a weak D gene call, 5 bases matching. The sequences come from PBMCs, mostly from graft donor cells, collected 180 days after TCRalphabeta/CD19-depleted stem cell transplant. The DNA reads as follows: TGCAGTGCTAGAGACAGGGCTAAAGGTCAGCCCCAGCATTTT. This codes for CSARDRAKGQPQHF.